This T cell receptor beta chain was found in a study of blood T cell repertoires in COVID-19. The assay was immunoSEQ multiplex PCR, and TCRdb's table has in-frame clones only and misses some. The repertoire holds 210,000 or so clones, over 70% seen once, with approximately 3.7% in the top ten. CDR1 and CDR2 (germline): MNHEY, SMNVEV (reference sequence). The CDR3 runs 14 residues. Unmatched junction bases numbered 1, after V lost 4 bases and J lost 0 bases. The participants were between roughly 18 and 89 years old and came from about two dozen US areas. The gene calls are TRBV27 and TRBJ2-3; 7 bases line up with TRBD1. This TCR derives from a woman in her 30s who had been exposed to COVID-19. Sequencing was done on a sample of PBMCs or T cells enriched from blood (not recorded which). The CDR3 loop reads CASSSQGSTDTQYF. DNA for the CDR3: TGTGCCAGCAGTTCACAGGGGAGCACAGATACGCAGTATTTT.